This TCR beta chain was profiled in a study of CD8+ T cells in alopecia areata. Specified treatment: oral pan-JAK inhibitor, 5-10 mg twice daily. In each case, RNA was isolated and then reverse transcribed into cDNA as the sequencing template. Method: immunoSEQ multiplex PCR; TCRdb's copy keeps in-frame clones and lacks some. The profile shows hundreds of thousands of clones, 60% of them singletons. The CDR3 loop spans 15 amino acids. Germline CDR1 reads SGHRS; CDR2 reads YFSETQ. With 2 bases removed from V and 2 bases from J, the gap between germline ends came to 14 bases. This specimen consisted of CD4+ T cells sorted from blood, obtained around week 54, from a patient treated with tofacitinib. The chain joins TRBV5-1 to TRBJ2-7; D may match TRBD1 or TRBD2 (5 bases each). The origin of this receptor is a human donor with alopecia areata. CDR3 amino acids: CASSLLGTSAYEQYF. The CDR3 DNA sequence: TGCGCCAGCAGCTTACTCGGGACGTCCGCCTACGAGCAGTACTTC.